This TCR beta chain was sequenced in a study of identical twins. Every one of the donors was a healthy Caucasian. The cDNA had a unique molecular identifier and a template-switch universal primer site. A single record per CDR3 protein comes from TCRdb applying MiXCR to the 5' RACE reads. The data contain about 200,000 distinct CDR3 sequences, approximately 10% of them singletons. General study findings and limits: Its conclusions, products of cross-sectional statistical analysis, did not come from following the same donors. Models underestimated TCR alpha sharing (out-of-frame) in monozygotic twins.

In this sample, this clonotype turned up many times. The antigen remains unidentified. No DNA is shown, since the ends of the CDR3 on it are uncertain; the CDR3 is the one TCRdb lists. The germline CDR1 and CDR2 sequences are LGHNA and YNFKEQ. 17 amino acids form the CDR3, both terminal residues included. V is TRBV4-2 and J is TRBJ2-2; TRBD2 was called by the table and not checked on the DNA. The receptor was derived from a man between 50 and 59 years old in good health. The material sequenced was memory T cells sorted from blood. This CDR3 is CASSQEILAQNTGELFF.